Listed below are T cell receptor beta chains from one sample, sequenced in a study of blood T cell repertoires in COVID-19. Only in-frame clones appear in the TCRdb table, and some are missing; sequencing was by immunoSEQ multiplex PCR. The table shows about 94,000 clones, with 75% to 90% occurring only once. The sequencing input was peripheral blood. The source of these receptors is a woman aged 80 or older with acute or convalescent COVID-19. The CDR3 runs from the conserved cysteine through the conserved F or W. A D gene is named only where the DNA matches it firmly. Expanded clones get a size class; other rows say once, few or many, or leave the size out.

abundance: NA
d_gene: NA
j_gene: TRBJ2-2
v_gene: TRBV6-5
CDR3nt: TGTGCCAGCAGTACTCTGGGGCCCACCGGGGAGCTGTTTTTT
CDR3aa: CASSTLGPTGELFF

abundance: NA
d_gene: NA
j_gene: TRBJ1-3
v_gene: TRBV7-9
CDR3nt: TGTGCCAGCAGCTTAGGCGGGGGTAGAAACACCATATATTTT
CDR3aa: CASSLGGGRNTIYF

abundance: NA
d_gene: TRBD2
j_gene: TRBJ2-7
v_gene: TRBV11-2
CDR3nt: TGTGCCAGCACCGGGACTAGCGCCAGAATCGAGCAGTACTTC
CDR3aa: CASTGTSARIEQYF

abundance: few
d_gene: NA
j_gene: TRBJ1-6
v_gene: TRBV10-2
CDR3nt: TGCGCCAGCACCATCCTCGGGTTTGATTCACCCCTCCACTTT
CDR3aa: CASTILGFDSPLHF

abundance: NA
d_gene: NA
j_gene: TRBJ1-2
v_gene: TRBV5-5
CDR3nt: TGTGCCAGCAGCTTGAGGACATCTGACTATGGCTACACCTTC
CDR3aa: CASSLRTSDYGYTF

abundance: NA
d_gene: TRBD2
j_gene: TRBJ2-1
v_gene: TRBV18
CDR3nt: TGTGCCAGCTCACCGGGGACTAGCGGGAGCAGGATTTGGAATGAGCAGTTCTTC
CDR3aa: CASSPGTSGSRIWNEQFF

abundance: NA
d_gene: TRBD2
j_gene: TRBJ2-1
v_gene: TRBV12-5
CDR3nt: TGTGCTAGTGGTTCGGCCCCGACTAGCAACGGGCAGTTCTTC
CDR3aa: CASGSAPTSNGQFF

abundance: NA
d_gene: TRBD1
j_gene: TRBJ2-2
v_gene: TRBV28
CDR3nt: TGTGCCAGCAGTTTAAGGTCAGGGGGCAGGACCGGGGAGCTGTTTTTT
CDR3aa: CASSLRSGGRTGELFF

abundance: NA
d_gene: NA
j_gene: TRBJ2-2
v_gene: TRBV2
CDR3nt: TGTGCCAGCAAGTCGCGACAGTCCCCACCTGAAGACACCGGGGAGCTGTTTTTT
CDR3aa: CASKSRQSPPEDTGELFF

abundance: NA
d_gene: TRBD1
j_gene: TRBJ1-3
v_gene: TRBV5-1
CDR3nt: TGCGCCAGCAGCTTTTTCGGGACAGGGGTCGGAAACACCATATATTTT
CDR3aa: CASSFFGTGVGNTIYF

abundance: NA
d_gene: NA
j_gene: TRBJ2-5
v_gene: TRBV25-1
CDR3nt: TGTGCCAGCAGCGACGGGACTCCGATCGAGACCCAGTACTTC
CDR3aa: CASSDGTPIETQYF

abundance: few
d_gene: TRBD1
j_gene: TRBJ1-5
v_gene: TRBV5-1
CDR3nt: TGCGCCAGCAGCCGGACAGGGCGGGATCAGCCCCAGCATTTT
CDR3aa: CASSRTGRDQPQHF

abundance: NA
d_gene: TRBD1
j_gene: TRBJ1-1
v_gene: TRBV3-1/TRBV3-2
CDR3nt: TGTGCCAGCAGCCAGACAGGGGAAACTGAAGCTTTCTTT
CDR3aa: CASSQTGETEAFF

abundance: NA
d_gene: TRBD1
j_gene: TRBJ1-4
v_gene: TRBV4-1
CDR3nt: TGCGCCAGCAGCCAACCATATCGGACAGGGGGTGGTGAAAAACTGTTTTTT
CDR3aa: CASSQPYRTGGGEKLFF

abundance: NA
d_gene: TRBD1
j_gene: TRBJ1-2
v_gene: TRBV6-1
CDR3nt: TGTGCCAGCAGCGTGGGGGACAGGGTTTATGGCTACACCTTC
CDR3aa: CASSVGDRVYGYTF

abundance: NA
d_gene: TRBD2
j_gene: TRBJ2-2
v_gene: TRBV13
CDR3nt: TGTGCCAGCAGCCTCCTACTAGCGGGGGACGCGAACACCGGGGAGCTGTTTTTT
CDR3aa: CASSLLLAGDANTGELFF

abundance: few
d_gene: NA
j_gene: TRBJ1-2
v_gene: TRBV19
CDR3nt: TGTGCCAGTACCCAAACGGCAGGCGCTAACTATGGCTACACCTTC
CDR3aa: CASTQTAGANYGYTF

abundance: NA
d_gene: TRBD2
j_gene: TRBJ2-3
v_gene: TRBV3-1/TRBV3-2
CDR3nt: TGTGCCAGCAGCTCTTCCCGACTAGCGGGAGGGGCGGATACGCAGTATTTT
CDR3aa: CASSSSRLAGGADTQYF

abundance: NA
d_gene: NA
j_gene: TRBJ2-7
v_gene: TRBV3-1/TRBV3-2
CDR3nt: TGTGCCAGCAGCCAAGATTGGAGTCATTCCCCCTACGAGCAGTACTTC
CDR3aa: CASSQDWSHSPYEQYF

abundance: NA
d_gene: TRBD1
j_gene: TRBJ2-1
v_gene: TRBV27
CDR3nt: TGTGCCAGCAGTTCCGACAGGGGGCCTGGAAATGAGCAGTTCTTC
CDR3aa: CASSSDRGPGNEQFF

abundance: NA
d_gene: TRBD2
j_gene: TRBJ2-1
v_gene: TRBV19
CDR3nt: TGTGCCAGTAGCCGGACTAGCCGAAACTCCTACAATGAGCAGTTCTTC
CDR3aa: CASSRTSRNSYNEQFF

abundance: NA
d_gene: TRBD1
j_gene: TRBJ1-5
v_gene: TRBV20-1
CDR3nt: TGCAGTGCTAGTAAGGGGGCAGGGGGCAATCAGCCCCAGCATTTT
CDR3aa: CSASKGAGGNQPQHF

abundance: NA
d_gene: NA
j_gene: TRBJ1-5
v_gene: TRBV27
CDR3nt: TGTGCCAGCAGTTTTGGGGAGGGGGTGGGAATTTCAAAACATAGCAATCAGCCCCAGCATTTT
CDR3aa: CASSFGEGVGISKHSNQPQHF

abundance: NA
d_gene: NA
j_gene: TRBJ1-1
v_gene: TRBV2
CDR3nt: TGTGCCAGCAGTGAGTACAGAACAATCATGAACACTGAAGCTTTCTTT
CDR3aa: CASSEYRTIMNTEAFF

abundance: NA
d_gene: TRBD2
j_gene: TRBJ2-7
v_gene: TRBV18
CDR3nt: TGTGCCAGCTCACGTAGCGGGGGGGCCTACGAGCAGTACTTC
CDR3aa: CASSRSGGAYEQYF

abundance: NA
d_gene: NA
j_gene: TRBJ1-5
v_gene: TRBV19
CDR3nt: TGTGCCAGTAGTGCTACAGGGCAAGATCAGCCCCAGCATTTT
CDR3aa: CASSATGQDQPQHF

abundance: NA
d_gene: TRBD2
j_gene: TRBJ2-1
v_gene: TRBV5-1
CDR3nt: TGCGCCAGCAGCCCTATAGCGGGGGCTGCCAATGAGCAGTTCTTC
CDR3aa: CASSPIAGAANEQFF

abundance: NA
d_gene: NA
j_gene: TRBJ2-2
v_gene: TRBV6-4
CDR3nt: TGTGCCAGCAGTGCCCAGGGAGGCAGTAACACCGGGGAGCTGTTTTTT
CDR3aa: CASSAQGGSNTGELFF

abundance: NA
d_gene: NA
j_gene: TRBJ1-2
v_gene: TRBV28
CDR3nt: TGTGCCAGCAGTTTACTGGCACAGGGTAGAGGCTACACCTTC
CDR3aa: CASSLLAQGRGYTF

abundance: once
d_gene: NA
j_gene: TRBJ2-1
v_gene: TRBV4-1
CDR3nt: TGCGCCAGCAGCCAAGATAGAGGGCCGGGCTCCTACAATGAGCAGTTCTTC
CDR3aa: CASSQDRGPGSYNEQFF

abundance: few
d_gene: NA
j_gene: TRBJ2-7
v_gene: TRBV30
CDR3nt: TGTGCCTGTCACATCGCAGGGTCCTACGAGCAGTACTTC
CDR3aa: CACHIAGSYEQYF

abundance: once
d_gene: NA
j_gene: TRBJ2-7
v_gene: TRBV7-9
CDR3nt: TGTGCCAGCAGATCCGACAGCCACGAGCAGTACTTC
CDR3aa: CASRSDSHEQYF

abundance: NA
d_gene: NA
j_gene: TRBJ2-3
v_gene: TRBV6-5
CDR3nt: TGTGCCAGCAGTACCCGCTACGGGGGCACAGATACGCAGTATTTT
CDR3aa: CASSTRYGGTDTQYF